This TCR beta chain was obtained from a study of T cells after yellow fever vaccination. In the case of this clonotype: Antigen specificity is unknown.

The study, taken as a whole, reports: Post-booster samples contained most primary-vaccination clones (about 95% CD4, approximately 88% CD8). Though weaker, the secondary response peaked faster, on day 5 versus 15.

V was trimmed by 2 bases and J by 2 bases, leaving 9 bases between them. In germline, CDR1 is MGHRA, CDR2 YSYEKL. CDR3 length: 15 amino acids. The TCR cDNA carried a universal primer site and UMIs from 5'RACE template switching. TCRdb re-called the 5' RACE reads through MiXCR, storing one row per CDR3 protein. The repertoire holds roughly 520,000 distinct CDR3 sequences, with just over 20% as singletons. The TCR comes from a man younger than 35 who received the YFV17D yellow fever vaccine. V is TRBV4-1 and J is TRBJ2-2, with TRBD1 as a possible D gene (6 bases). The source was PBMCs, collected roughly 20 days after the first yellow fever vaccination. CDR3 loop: CASSQPGVNTGELFF. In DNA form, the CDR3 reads TGCGCCAGCAGCCAACCAGGGGTCAACACCGGGGAGCTGTTTTTT.